A single sample is the source of the 17 T cell receptor beta chains below, sequenced in a study of blood T cell repertoires in COVID-19. Using immunoSEQ multiplex PCR, the repertoire was profiled, and TCRdb retains in-frame clones only, with some absent. The sample shows some 180,000 clones, roughly 80% of them seen only once. Source material: peripheral blood. Receptors were obtained from a human donor in a cohort sampled during active COVID-19.

The sample holds one count of this clone. This chain links TRBV20-1 with TRBJ2-1; D possibly corresponds to TRBD1 (5 bases). The CDR3 is 11 amino acids. Per germline, CDR1 DFQATT and CDR2 SNEGSKA (reference sequence). With 3 bases removed from V and 9 bases from J, the gap between germline ends came to 9 bases. The CDR3 reads CSASREVEQFF. CDR3 coding DNA: TGCAGTGCTAGCAGGGAAGTTGAGCAGTTCTTC.

V is TRBV7-9 and J is TRBJ2-1, with 9 bases aligning to TRBD2. V was pared by 5 bases and J by 3 bases, with 14 bases of the junction left unmatched. The CDR3 spans 18 residues. Germline loops: CDR1 SEHNR, CDR2 FQNEAQ (reference sequence). CDR3 DNA sequence: TGTGCCAGCAGCCCCCCCTCAGCGGGGGGCCGTTTCTACAATGAGCAGTTCTTC. Translation: CASSPPSAGGRFYNEQFF. Looking up the rest from reference TRBV7-9 and TRBJ2-1 gives the full variable domain: DTGVSQNPRHKITKRGQNVTFRCDPISEHNRLYWYRQTLGQGPEFLTYFQNEAQLEKSRLLSDRFSAERPKGSFSTLEIQRTEQGDSAMYLCASSPPSAGGRFYNEQFFGPGTRLTVL.

This sequence joins TRBV5-1 and TRBJ1-2; no definite D call. The V gene lost 4 bases and the J gene lost 0 bases, with 25 bases spanning the gap. The CDR3 contains 19 residues. Germline assignment: CDR1 SGHRS and CDR2 YFSETQ. The CDR3 region is CASSPSPDISRGSNYGYTF. CDR3 nucleotides: TGCGCCAGCAGCCCAAGCCCAGACATTTCCCGAGGGTCTAACTATGGCTACACCTTC.

The V gene is TRBV3-1 (or the pseudogene TRBV3-2), the J gene TRBJ2-7, with a weak D call TRBD1 (7 bases). The CDR3 is 16 residues long. The germline gives CDR1 LGHDT, CDR2 YNNKEL (reference sequence). The V end lost 0 bases, the J end lost 0 bases, and 12 bases lay between the germline ends. The CDR3, as DNA: TGTGCCAGCAGCCAAGATTGGCAGGGGGGCTCCTACGAGCAGTACTTC. Protein: CASSQDWQGGSYEQYF.

This clone has more than one count but fewer than ten. The chain employs TRBV11-3 and TRBJ2-7, with a tentative D call TRBD2 (6 bases). CDR3 length equals 17 residues. In germline, CDR1 is SGHNT, CDR2 YENEEA. Trimming took 3 bases from V and 6 from J, leaving 24 bases between them. In DNA, the CDR3 is TGTGCCAGCAGCTTGGGCGGGATCGGCAGCGGGCTCGGCGAGCAGTACTTC. Translation gives CASSLGGIGSGLGEQYF.

V gene TRBV20-1 combines with J gene TRBJ1-5, with no clear D. The germline gives CDR1 DFQATT, CDR2 SNEGSKA (reference sequence). This CDR3 region has 13 residues. V was cut by 3 bases and J by 3 bases, with 9 bases left in between. CDR3 DNA sequence: TGCAGTGCTAGTGTACACTACAATCAGCCCCAGCATTTT. Encoded protein: CSASVHYNQPQHF.

This clone was seen more than once but under ten times. V is TRBV5-1 and J is TRBJ2-7; 12 bases fit TRBD1. V trimming: 4 bases; J trimming: 2 bases; junction bases outside the gene matches: 31. Germline V CDR1 and CDR2: SGHRS, YFSETQ. The CDR3 contains 24 residues. CDR3 DNA sequence: TGCGCCAGCAGCCAACCGGGGACAGGGGGCGCTCGCCCCAGCGGGGGTTACCCCCCCTACGAGCAGTACTTC. Translated, it gives CASSQPGTGGARPSGGYPPYEQYF. Together with reference TRBV5-1 and TRBJ2-7, the CDR3 gives the full variable domain: KAGVTQTPRYLIKTRGQQVTLSCSPISGHRSVSWYQQTPGQGLQFLFEYFSETQRNKGNFPGRFSGRQFSNSRSEMNVSTLELGDSALYLCASSQPGTGGARPSGGYPPYEQYFGPGTRLTVT.

V and J are TRBV6-6 and TRBJ1-2; TRBD1 might be the D (5 bases). This CDR3 spans 14 amino acids. The V end was cut by 6 bases, the J end by 4 bases, with 15 bases between. CDR1 is MNHNY, CDR2 SVGAGI, per germline (reference sequence). The CDR3 DNA is TGTGCCAGCAGACCCGGGGCGGAGGGCTATGGCTACACCTTC. It specifies CASRPGAEGYGYTF.

This clone was observed a handful of times. This sequence joins TRBV2 and TRBJ1-1, with D unclear. With 1 base removed from V and 6 bases from J, the gap between germline ends came to 12 bases. The CDR3 loop spans 14 amino acids. The V gene's germline CDR1 is SNHLY and CDR2 FYNNEI. CDR3 sequence reads: CASSEVEVGAEAFF. CDR3 in DNA: TGTGCCAGCAGTGAAGTTGAGGTCGGCGCTGAAGCTTTCTTT.

This rearrangement joins TRBV6-5 to TRBJ2-7; TRBD1 matches at 7 bases. V was pared by 6 bases and J by 1 base, with 9 bases of the junction left unmatched. The CDR3 length is 15 residues. CDR1 and CDR2 from the germline V gene are MNHEY and SVGAGI. The CDR3 is CASRRGTDTSYEQYF. DNA for the CDR3: TGTGCCAGCAGGAGGGGGACAGACACTTCCTACGAGCAGTACTTC.

The J gene is TRBJ2-5, the V gene TRBV6-5; maybe TRBD1 (6 bases). Trimming cost V 5 bases and J 3 bases, with 13 bases left between them. This CDR3 spans 14 amino acids. Germline CDR1 MNHEY, CDR2 SVGAGI. The CDR3 here is CASSSRAGEETQYF. The DNA for the CDR3 is TGTGCCAGCAGTAGCCGGGCAGGGGAAGAGACCCAGTACTTC.

The chain carries TRBV7-8 and TRBJ2-2; D unclear. Trimming stripped 3 bases from V and 4 bases from J, with 18 bases between. Per the germline V gene, CDR1 is SGHVS and CDR2 is FQNEAQ. The CDR3 covers 17 residues. CDR3 in amino acids: CASSLALSSPSTGELFF. CDR3 nucleotides: TGTGCCAGCAGCTTGGCTCTATCCTCGCCTAGCACCGGGGAGCTGTTTTTT.

The genes are TRBV5-1 and TRBJ1-1; D gene ambiguous. Trimming removed 5 bases from V and 5 bases from J, with 7 bases in between. CDR3 size: 11 residues. CDR1 SGHRS and CDR2 YFSETQ come from the germline V gene. CDR3 in DNA: TGCGCCAGCAGGGAGGGAACTGAAGCTTTCTTT. Translation gives CASREGTEAFF.

The chain links TRBV5-4 to TRBJ1-6; maybe TRBD1 (6 bases). Germline V gene lookup returns CDR1 SGHNT and CDR2 YYREEE (reference sequence). This CDR3 spans 13 amino acids. V was shortened by 4 bases and J by 9 bases, with 11 bases between the two germline ends. The CDR3 loop reads CASSGDRFSPLHF. DNA of the CDR3: TGTGCCAGCAGCGGTGACAGGTTTTCACCCCTCCACTTT.

The gene calls are TRBV15 and TRBJ1-5, with D possibly matching TRBD1 (5 bases). Germline V gene lookup returns CDR1 LNHNV and CDR2 YYDKDF (reference sequence). V lost 5 bases to trimming and J lost 3 bases, with 11 bases between them. The CDR3 spans 14 residues. The CDR3 DNA reads as TGTGCCACCAGCGGGGGGGAGGACAATCAGCCCCAGCATTTT. Amino acid sequence: CATSGGEDNQPQHF.

This clone has more than one count but fewer than ten. The CDR3 spells CASNPRTGMNTEAFF. As DNA, the CDR3 is TGTGCCAGTAATCCCCGGACAGGGATGAACACTGAAGCTTTCTTT. The chain links TRBV19 to TRBJ1-1; 8 bases fit TRBD1. The CDR3 consists of 15 residues. CDR1 is LNHDA and CDR2 is SQIVND in the germline V gene (reference sequence). V lost 7 bases, J lost 0 bases, and 7 bases stayed unmatched.

This clone was counted a few times. The chain has TRBV7-8 and TRBJ1-5, with 8 nucleotides matching TRBD1. With V trimmed by 11 bases and J by 2 bases, 5 bases remained unmatched. The CDR3 consists of 13 residues. From germline, CDR1 is SGHVS and CDR2 FQNEAQ. The CDR3, as DNA: TGTGCCGTTGGACAGGGCGGCAATCAGCCCCAGCATTTT. Translation gives CAVGQGGNQPQHF.